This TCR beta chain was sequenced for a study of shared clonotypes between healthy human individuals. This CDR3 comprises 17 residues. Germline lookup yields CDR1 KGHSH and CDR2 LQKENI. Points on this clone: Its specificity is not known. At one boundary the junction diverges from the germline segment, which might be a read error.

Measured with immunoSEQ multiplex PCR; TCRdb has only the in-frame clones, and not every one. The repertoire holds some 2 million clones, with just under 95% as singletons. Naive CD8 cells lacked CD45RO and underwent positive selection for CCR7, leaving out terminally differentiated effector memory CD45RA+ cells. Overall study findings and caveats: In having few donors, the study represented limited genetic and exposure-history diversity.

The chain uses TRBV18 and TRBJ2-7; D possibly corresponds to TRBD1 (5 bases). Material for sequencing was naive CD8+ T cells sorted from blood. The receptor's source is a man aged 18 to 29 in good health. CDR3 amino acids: CASSPLNSSGQSYEQYF. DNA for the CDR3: TGTGCCAGCTCCCCACTCAATAGTTCAGGGCAGTCCTACGAGCAGTACTTC.